These 10 T cell receptor beta chains were sequenced from one sample in a study of blood T cell repertoires in COVID-19. Assay used: immunoSEQ multiplex PCR; TCRdb lists only in-frame clones, some missing. The sample shows tens of thousands of clones, 80% to 90% of them seen only once. The sequencing sample was made of peripheral blood. The source is a man aged 25 to 45 with acute or convalescent COVID-19.

The rearrangement links TRBV9 to TRBJ1-4; 7 positions match TRBD1. CDR1 and CDR2 from the germline V gene are SGDLS and YYNGEE. V trimming: 3 bases; J trimming: 3 bases; junction bases outside the gene matches: 11. This CDR3 contains 17 residues. CDR3 sequence (DNA): TGTGCCAGCAGCGAGAACACAGGGGAGAGGTCTAATGAAAAACTGTTTTTT. Translating it yields CASSENTGERSNEKLFF.

The chain links TRBV11-2 to TRBJ2-7; a possible D gene is TRBD2 (6 bases). Germline V gene lookup returns CDR1 SGHAT and CDR2 FQNNGV. The CDR3 spans 14 residues. V was trimmed by 2 bases and J by 4 bases, leaving 12 bases between them. For the CDR3, the DNA is TGTGCCAGCAGCTTATACGGAGGGCCGTACGAGCAGTACTTC. Its translation: CASSLYGGPYEQYF.

The CDR3 is CASSPTKGVSPLHF. CDR3 DNA sequence: TGTGCCAGCTCACCAACCAAGGGGGTTTCGCCCCTCCACTTT. The V and J genes are TRBV18 and TRBJ1-6; TRBD1 is a possible D gene (6 bases). CDR3 size: 14 residues. Trimming pared 2 bases from V and 13 bases from J, leaving 15 bases between. Germline V gene data show CDR1 as KGHSH and CDR2 as LQKENI.

CDR3 nucleotides: TGTGCTAGTGGTTTGGCTGTCAATGAGCAGTTCTTC. Residues: CASGLAVNEQFF. This chain joins TRBV12-5 and TRBJ2-1; D uncertain. Germline assignment: CDR1 LGHNT and CDR2 FRNRAP. Trimming stripped 1 base from V and 6 bases from J, with 4 bases between. The CDR3 runs to 12 residues.

This clone has a handful of counts. V gene TRBV3-1 (or the pseudogene TRBV3-2) combines with J gene TRBJ1-2, with TRBD1 matching over 9 bases. This CDR3 contains 15 residues. V was clipped by 3 bases and J by 6 bases; unmatched bases: 8. The germline CDR1 and CDR2 sequences are LGHDT and YNNKEL (reference sequence). CDR3 protein: CASSHPQGAQDGYTF. For the CDR3, the DNA is TGTGCCAGCAGCCACCCACAGGGGGCGCAGGATGGCTACACCTTC.

This chain links TRBV6-1 with TRBJ2-1; perhaps TRBD2 as D (6 bases). Per germline, CDR1 MNHNS and CDR2 SASEGT. This CDR3 contains 15 residues. Trimming left V 2 bases short and J 5 bases short, with 13 bases between. In DNA, the CDR3 is TGTGCCAGCAGTGAAACCCCGGGACTGCACAATGAGCAGTTCTTC. Its protein is CASSETPGLHNEQFF.

This clone was observed a few times. Other nucleotide sequences in the sample specify the same CDR3. V and J are TRBV5-1 and TRBJ1-2; no firm D call. The CDR3 has 13 residues. V lost 0 bases and J 3 bases, leaving 6 bases between the germline ends. In germline, CDR1 is SGHRS, CDR2 YFSETQ. The CDR3 region has the DNA TGCGCCAGCAGCTTGGACGGGGACTATGGCTACACCTTC. This encodes CASSLDGDYGYTF.

The sample holds one count of this clone. The chain couples TRBV19 to TRBJ2-2; maybe TRBD2 (5 bases). CDR1 and CDR2 from the germline V gene are LNHDA and SQIVND (reference sequence). Trimming pared 2 bases from V and 5 bases from J, leaving 9 bases between. This CDR3 comprises 14 residues. The chain's CDR3 is CASSISSRTGELFF. Here the CDR3 DNA reads TGTGCCAGTAGTATATCTAGCAGAACCGGGGAGCTGTTTTTT.

This clone has just a few counts. This chain connects TRBV4-3 to TRBJ2-2; 11 bases are a match to TRBD1. CDR3 size: 15 residues. V shed 3 bases and J 5 bases; nucleotides not matched to a gene: 2. CDR1 LGHNA and CDR2 YSLEER come from the germline V gene. The CDR3 sequence is CASSQGQGGTGELFF. CDR3 nucleotides: TGCGCCAGCAGCCAGGGACAGGGGGGAACCGGGGAGCTGTTTTTT.

This clone appeared a few times. The rearrangement joins TRBV27 to TRBJ2-1; 7 bases agree with TRBD2. V lost 2 bases to trimming and J lost 1 base; unmatched junction nucleotides: 8. Germline loops: CDR1 MNHEY, CDR2 SMNVEV (reference sequence). The CDR3 is made up of 17 amino acids. CDR3 DNA: TGTGCCAGCAGTTTAAACCCCGGACTAGAATCCTACAATGAGCAGTTCTTC. Its protein is CASSLNPGLESYNEQFF.